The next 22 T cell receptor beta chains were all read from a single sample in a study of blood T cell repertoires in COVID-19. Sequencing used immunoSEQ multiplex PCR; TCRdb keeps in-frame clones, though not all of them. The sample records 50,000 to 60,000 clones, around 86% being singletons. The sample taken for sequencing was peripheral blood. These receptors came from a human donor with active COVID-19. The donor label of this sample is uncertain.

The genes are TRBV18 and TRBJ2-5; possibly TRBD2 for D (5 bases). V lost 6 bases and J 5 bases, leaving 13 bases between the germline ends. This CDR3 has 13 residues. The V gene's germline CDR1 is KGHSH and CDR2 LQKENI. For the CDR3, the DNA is TGTGCCAGCTCCCCGGGCCCGGGGGAGACCCAGTACTTC. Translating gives CASSPGPGETQYF.

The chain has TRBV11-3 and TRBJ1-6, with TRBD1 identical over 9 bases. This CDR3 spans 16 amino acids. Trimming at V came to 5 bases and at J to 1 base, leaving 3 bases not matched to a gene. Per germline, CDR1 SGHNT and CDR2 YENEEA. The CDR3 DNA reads TGTGCCAGCAGCGGGGGACAGGGTTCCTATAATTCACCCCTCCACTTT. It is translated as CASSGGQGSYNSPLHF.

The CDR3 is CASSYPTGGYEQYF. In DNA, the CDR3 is TGTGCCAGCAGTTACCCGACAGGGGGCTACGAGCAGTACTTC. This chain links TRBV6-2 or TRBV6-3 with TRBJ2-7; 9 bases are a match to TRBD1. Germline-derived CDR1 and CDR2 are MNHEY and SVGEGT. The V segment lost 2 bases and the J segment 3 bases; nucleotides outside the gene matches: 2. The CDR3 length is 14 residues.

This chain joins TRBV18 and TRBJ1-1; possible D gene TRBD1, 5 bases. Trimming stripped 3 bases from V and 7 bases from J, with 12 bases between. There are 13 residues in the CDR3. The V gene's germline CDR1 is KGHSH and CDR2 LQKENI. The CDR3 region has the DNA TGTGCCAGCTCACCGGGGCCGACTGTTGAAGCTTTCTTT. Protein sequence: CASSPGPTVEAFF.

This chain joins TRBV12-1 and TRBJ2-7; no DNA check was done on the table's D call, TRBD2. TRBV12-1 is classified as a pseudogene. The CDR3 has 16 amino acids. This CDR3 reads CASSFRTSPKTYEQYF. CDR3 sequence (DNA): TGTGCCAGCAGCTTCAGGACTAGTCCTAAAACCTACGAGCAGTACTTC.

The CDR3, as DNA: TGCGCCAGCAGCCAAGGTGGGTCGGGGGGCTATGGCAATCAGCCCCAGCATTTT. The encoded protein is CASSQGGSGGYGNQPQHF. The chain recombines TRBV4-1 with TRBJ1-5, with D possibly being TRBD1 (6 bases). The CDR3 spans 18 residues. V shed 1 base and J shed 2 bases, with 18 bases lying between them. Germline CDR1 is MGHRA and CDR2 is YSYEKL.

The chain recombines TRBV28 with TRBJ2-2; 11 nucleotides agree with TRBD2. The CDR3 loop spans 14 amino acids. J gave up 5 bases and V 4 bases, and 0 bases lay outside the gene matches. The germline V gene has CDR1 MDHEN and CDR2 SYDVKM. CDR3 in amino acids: CASSSSGRTGELFF. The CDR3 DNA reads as TGTGCCAGCAGTTCTAGCGGGAGGACCGGGGAGCTGTTTTTT.

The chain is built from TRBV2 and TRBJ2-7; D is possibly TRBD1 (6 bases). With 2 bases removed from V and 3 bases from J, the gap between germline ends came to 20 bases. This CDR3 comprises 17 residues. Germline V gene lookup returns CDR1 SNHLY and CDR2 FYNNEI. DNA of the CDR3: TGTGCCAGCAGTGAATCATTGGTTGGCAGGGGTTACTACGAGCAGTACTTC. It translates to CASSESLVGRGYYEQYF.

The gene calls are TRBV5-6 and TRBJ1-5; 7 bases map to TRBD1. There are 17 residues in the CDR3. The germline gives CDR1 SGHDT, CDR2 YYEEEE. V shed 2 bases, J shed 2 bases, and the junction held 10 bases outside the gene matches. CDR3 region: CASSFPFKGGGNQPQHF. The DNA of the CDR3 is TGTGCCAGCAGCTTCCCCTTTAAAGGGGGCGGCAATCAGCCCCAGCATTTT. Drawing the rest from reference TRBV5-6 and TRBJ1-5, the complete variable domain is DAGVTQSPTHLIKTRGQQVTLRCSPKSGHDTVSWYQQALGQGPQFIFQYYEEEERQRGNFPDRFSGHQFPNYSSELNVNALLLGDSALYLCASSFPFKGGGNQPQHFGDGTRLSIL.

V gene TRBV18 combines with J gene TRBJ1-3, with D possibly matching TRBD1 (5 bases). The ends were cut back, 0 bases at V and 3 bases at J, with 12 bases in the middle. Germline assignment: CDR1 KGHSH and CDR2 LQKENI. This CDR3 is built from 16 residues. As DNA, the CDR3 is TGTGCCAGCTCACCACCAAGCAGGGTACATGGAAACACCATATATTTT. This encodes CASSPPSRVHGNTIYF.

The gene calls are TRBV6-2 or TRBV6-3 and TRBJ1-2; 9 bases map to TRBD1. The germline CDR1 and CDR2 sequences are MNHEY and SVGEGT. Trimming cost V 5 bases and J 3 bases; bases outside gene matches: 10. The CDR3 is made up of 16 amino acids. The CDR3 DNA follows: TGTGCCAGCAGTCACAAACAGGGGGCCCAAGACTATGGCTACACCTTC. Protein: CASSHKQGAQDYGYTF.

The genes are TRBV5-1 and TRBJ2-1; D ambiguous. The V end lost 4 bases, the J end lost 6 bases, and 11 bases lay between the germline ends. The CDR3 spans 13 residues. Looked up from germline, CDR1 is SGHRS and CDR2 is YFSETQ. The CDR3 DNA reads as TGCGCCAGCAGCCTCTCTCACACCAATGAGCAGTTCTTC. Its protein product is CASSLSHTNEQFF.

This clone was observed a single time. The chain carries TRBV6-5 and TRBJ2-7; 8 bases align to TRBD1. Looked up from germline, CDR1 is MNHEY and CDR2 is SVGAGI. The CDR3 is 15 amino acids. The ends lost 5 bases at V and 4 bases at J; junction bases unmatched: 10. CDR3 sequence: CASSPTGTGSYEQYF. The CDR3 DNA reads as TGTGCCAGCAGTCCGACCGGGACAGGATCATACGAGCAGTACTTC.

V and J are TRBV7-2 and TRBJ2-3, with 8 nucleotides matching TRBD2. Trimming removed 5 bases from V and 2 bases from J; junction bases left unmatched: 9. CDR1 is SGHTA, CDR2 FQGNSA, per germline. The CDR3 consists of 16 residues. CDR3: CASSLMASGYTDTQYF. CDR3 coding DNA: TGTGCCAGCAGCCTAATGGCTAGCGGGTACACAGATACGCAGTATTTT.

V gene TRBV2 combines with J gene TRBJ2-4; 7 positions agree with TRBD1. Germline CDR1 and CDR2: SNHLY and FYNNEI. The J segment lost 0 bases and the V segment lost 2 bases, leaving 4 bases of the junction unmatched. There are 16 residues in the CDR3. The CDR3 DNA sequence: TGTGCCAGCAGTGAATACCAGGGGGAAGCCAAAAACATTCAGTACTTC. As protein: CASSEYQGEAKNIQYF.

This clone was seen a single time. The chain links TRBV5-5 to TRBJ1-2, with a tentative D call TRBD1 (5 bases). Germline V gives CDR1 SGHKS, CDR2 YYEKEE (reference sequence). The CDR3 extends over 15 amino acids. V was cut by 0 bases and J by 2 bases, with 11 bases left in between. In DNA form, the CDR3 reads TGTGCCAGCAGCTTGGAGTTTGGGGGGAACTATGGCTACACCTTC. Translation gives CASSLEFGGNYGYTF. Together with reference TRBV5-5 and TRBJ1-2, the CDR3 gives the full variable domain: DAGVTQSPTHLIKTRGQQVTLRCSPISGHKSVSWYQQVLGQGPQFIFQYYEKEERGRGNFPDRFSARQFPNYSSELNVNALLLGDSALYLCASSLEFGGNYGYTFGSGTRLTVV.

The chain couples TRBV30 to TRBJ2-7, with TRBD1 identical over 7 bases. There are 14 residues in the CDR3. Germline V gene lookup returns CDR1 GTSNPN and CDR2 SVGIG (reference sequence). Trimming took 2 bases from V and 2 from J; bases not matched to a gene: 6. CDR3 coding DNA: TGTGCCTGGAGTATCCGGGACAGTGCCTACGAGCAGTACTTC. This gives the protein CAWSIRDSAYEQYF.

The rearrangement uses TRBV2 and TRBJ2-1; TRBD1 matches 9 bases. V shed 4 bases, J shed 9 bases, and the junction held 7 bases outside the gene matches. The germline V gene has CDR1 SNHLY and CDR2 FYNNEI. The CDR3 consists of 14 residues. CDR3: CASSGVQGAGEQFF. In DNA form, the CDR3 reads TGTGCCAGCAGTGGTGTACAGGGGGCGGGTGAGCAGTTCTTC.

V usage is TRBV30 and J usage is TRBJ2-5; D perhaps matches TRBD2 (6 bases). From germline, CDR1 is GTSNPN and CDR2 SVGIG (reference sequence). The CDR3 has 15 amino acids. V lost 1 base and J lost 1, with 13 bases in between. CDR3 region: CAWSGGVRVQETQYF. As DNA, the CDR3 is TGTGCCTGGAGTGGCGGGGTCAGGGTCCAAGAGACCCAGTACTTC.

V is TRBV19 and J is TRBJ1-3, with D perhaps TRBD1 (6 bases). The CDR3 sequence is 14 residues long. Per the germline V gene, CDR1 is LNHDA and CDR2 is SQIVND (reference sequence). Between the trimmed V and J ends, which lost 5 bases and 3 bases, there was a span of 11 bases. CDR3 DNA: TGTGCCAGTAGTTTGAGGGGGAATGGAAACACCATATATTTT. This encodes CASSLRGNGNTIYF. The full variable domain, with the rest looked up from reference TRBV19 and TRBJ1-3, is DGGITQSPKYLFRKEGQNVTLSCEQNLNHDAMYWYRQDPGQGLRLIYYSQIVNDFQKGDIAEGYSVSREKKESFPLTVTSAQKNPTAFYLCASSLRGNGNTIYFGEGSWLTVV.

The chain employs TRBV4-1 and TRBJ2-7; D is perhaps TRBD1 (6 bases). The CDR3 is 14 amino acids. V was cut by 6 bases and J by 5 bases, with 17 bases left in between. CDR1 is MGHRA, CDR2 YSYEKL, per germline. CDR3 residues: CASRQNQGTHEQYF. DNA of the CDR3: TGCGCCAGCAGGCAAAACCAGGGGACCCACGAGCAGTACTTC.

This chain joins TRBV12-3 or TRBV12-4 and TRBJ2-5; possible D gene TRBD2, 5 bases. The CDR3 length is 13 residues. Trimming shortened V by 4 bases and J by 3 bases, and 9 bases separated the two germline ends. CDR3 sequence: CASSSRGKETQYF. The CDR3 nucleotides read TGTGCCAGCAGTTCCCGGGGTAAAGAGACCCAGTACTTC.